The 21 T cell receptor beta chains below were found in one sample sequenced in a study of breast tumors, draining lymph nodes, adjacent tissues. MiXCR was run by TCRdb on the multiplex PCR reads, yielding one entry per CDR3 protein. The repertoire includes 200,000 or so distinct CDR3 sequences, 30% to 40% of them detected once, and around 4.4% sits in the top ten. The lymph nodes were axillary draining lymph nodes from breast cancer patients. Sequencing was done on a sample of axillary lymph node tissue. These receptors originate from a female donor with breast cancer. Some clones in this sample may be carry-over from other donors' samples.

In its sample, this clonotype was seen many times. The gene calls are TRBV18 and TRBJ2-5; D is uncertain. V lost 3 bases, J lost 3 bases, and 2 bases lay in between. This CDR3 region has 11 residues. Germline values: CDR1 KGHSH, CDR2 LQKENI. CDR3 nucleotides: TGTGCCAGCTCACCTGAAGAGACCCAGTACTTC. It is translated as CASSPEETQYF. The whole variable domain, filled in from reference TRBV18 and TRBJ2-5, reads NAGVMQNPRHLVRRRGQEARLRCSPMKGHSHVYWYRQLPEEGLKFMVYLQKENIIDESGMPKERFSAEFPKEGPSILRIQQVVRGDSAAYFCASSPEETQYFGPGTRLLVL.

This clonotype showed up many times. The chain is built from TRBV28 and TRBJ1-5, with a possible D match to TRBD1 (6 bases). Trimming took 7 bases from V and 4 from J, leaving 17 bases between them. Germline V lookup: CDR1 MDHEN, CDR2 SYDVKM. This CDR3 is built from 15 residues. The CDR3 nucleotides are TGTGCCAGCACGACTACAGGGAAGGGAAATCAGCCCCAGCATTTT. As protein: CASTTTGKGNQPQHF.

This clonotype was seen ten or more times. The chain uses TRBV5-1 and TRBJ2-4; a possible D gene is TRBD1 (6 bases). V gave up 0 bases and J gave up 9 bases, with 13 bases separating them. The CDR3 has 14 amino acids. The germline CDR1 and CDR2 sequences are SGHRS and YFSETQ. CDR3 region: CASSLGSGEGIQYF. The CDR3 region has the DNA TGCGCCAGCAGCTTGGGATCAGGGGAAGGCATTCAGTACTTC.

The chain has TRBV6-1 and TRBJ1-2, with D perhaps TRBD1 (5 bases). Germline V gives CDR1 MNHNS, CDR2 SASEGT. The CDR3 contains 13 residues. V lost 2 bases to trimming and J lost 4 bases, with 8 bases between them. CDR3 sequence (DNA): TGTGCCAGCAGTGAACAGGGTCCCTATGGCTACACCTTC. Translating it yields CASSEQGPYGYTF.

This clonotype has at least ten counts. The V and J genes are TRBV7-2 and TRBJ1-6; tentative D call: TRBD1 (6 bases). V shed 1 base and J shed 9 bases, with 13 bases lying between them. Germline V gives CDR1 SGHTA, CDR2 FQGNSA. The CDR3 is made up of 15 amino acids. DNA for the CDR3: TGTGCCAGCAGCTTAGTCGTCAGGGGAGGTTCACCCCTCCACTTT. Its protein product is CASSLVVRGGSPLHF.

The table lists this clonotype with many counts. The V gene is TRBV7-9, the J gene TRBJ1-5; D gene uncertain. CDR1 and CDR2 (germline): SEHNR, FQNEAQ (reference sequence). The CDR3 extends over 14 amino acids. The germline V and J ends were trimmed by 1 base and 10 bases, with 14 bases remaining between them. This CDR3 is CASSLDSPTVPQHF. DNA for the CDR3: TGTGCCAGCAGCTTAGATTCTCCCACGGTTCCCCAGCATTTT.

Many counts were recorded for this clonotype. The rearrangement uses TRBV19 and TRBJ1-2, with TRBD1 matching 8 bases. V lost 4 bases and J lost 7; bases outside the gene matches: 8. The germline gives CDR1 LNHDA, CDR2 SQIVND (reference sequence). CDR3 length: 14 amino acids. The CDR3 coding sequence is TGTGCCAGTAGTACGACAGGGGATTTAGTTGGCTACACCTTC. Amino acid sequence: CASSTTGDLVGYTF.

Of note for this clonotype: A much larger clone is a single base away; this may be a read error. The V gene is TRBV11-3, the J gene TRBJ2-1, with D possibly matching TRBD2 (5 bases). The CDR3 contains 14 residues. Germline V CDR1 and CDR2: SGHNT, YENEEA. V shed 1 base and J shed 9 bases, with 13 bases lying between them. The CDR3 DNA is TGTGCCAGCAGCTTAGGGGGTTCGGCGGGTGAGCAGTTCTTC. It specifies CASSLGGSAGEQFF.

The V and J genes are TRBV20-1 and TRBJ2-5; 8 nucleotides align to TRBD1. Germline V gene sequence: CDR1 DFQATT, CDR2 SNEGSKA (reference sequence). Losses at the gene ends were 5 bases for V and 9 bases for J; bases not matched to a gene: 11. The CDR3 contains 13 residues. DNA for the CDR3: TGCAGTGCTCCGGGACAGGCGAATCAGCCCCAGTACTTC. Amino acid sequence: CSAPGQANQPQYF.

This clonotype was seen at least ten times. This chain uses TRBV5-1 with TRBJ1-3, with TRBD1 identical over 8 bases. In germline, CDR1 is SGHRS, CDR2 YFSETQ. V shed 2 bases and J 3 bases; nucleotides not matched to a gene: 7. The CDR3 has 16 amino acids. The CDR3 nucleotides read TGCGCCAGCAGCTTTGGCCAGGGGGCAATTGGAAACACCATATATTTT. This sequence encodes CASSFGQGAIGNTIYF.

This clonotype was detected a few times. The V call is TRBV6-6, the J call TRBJ1-1, with 8 bases fitting TRBD1. The CDR3 runs to 15 residues. Germline-derived CDR1 and CDR2 are MNHNY and SVGAGI (reference sequence). V shed 6 bases, J shed 0 bases, and the junction held 6 bases outside the gene matches. CDR3 in DNA: TGTGCCAGCAGCGGACAGGGATTGATGAACACTGAAGCTTTCTTT. It specifies CASSGQGLMNTEAFF.

With regard to this clonotype: The conserved closing phenylalanine or tryptophan is absent in this CDR3, likely reflecting a read error. The limits of the CDR3 on the DNA are not certain, so only TCRdb's listed CDR3 is given. This sequence joins TRBV7-9 and TRBJ2-1; TRBD1, the D gene given by the table, was not confirmed from the DNA. The germline gives CDR1 SEHNR, CDR2 FQNEAQ (reference sequence). The CDR3 adds up to 11 amino acids, both ends counted. CDR3 in amino acids: CASSLWDTPFS.

This chain joins TRBV11-2 and TRBJ2-3, with TRBD1 matching over 11 bases. J was trimmed by 4 bases and V by 6 bases; bases with no gene match: 6. Germline V gives CDR1 SGHAT, CDR2 FQNNGV. This CDR3 has 15 amino acids. The CDR3 sequence: CASRSLGQGADTQYF. The CDR3 DNA follows: TGTGCCAGCAGATCCCTGGGACAGGGGGCAGATACGCAGTATTTT.

On this clonotype: The final CDR3 position lacks the conserved phenylalanine or tryptophan, pointing to a likely read error. No DNA is shown, since the ends of the CDR3 on it are uncertain; the CDR3 is the one TCRdb lists. The gene calls are TRBV2 and TRBJ2-6; TRBD2, the table's D call, was not compared with the DNA. Ends included, the CDR3 has 8 residues. CDR1 and CDR2 from the germline V gene are SNHLY and FYNNEI. Here the CDR3 reads CASSVLAT.

This clonotype was recorded many times. This sequence joins TRBV2 and TRBJ2-2; D unclear. The ends were cut back, 3 bases at V and 6 bases at J, with 8 bases in the middle. The CDR3 contains 13 residues. Germline V CDR1 and CDR2: SNHLY, FYNNEI. CDR3 loop: CASSESVAGELFF. Written as DNA, the CDR3 is TGTGCCAGCAGTGAGTCCGTAGCCGGGGAGCTGTTTTTT.

In its sample, this clonotype was seen many times. The chain has TRBV20-1 and TRBJ1-6, with D perhaps matching TRBD1 (6 bases). This CDR3 region has 14 residues. Trimming pared 4 bases from V and 7 bases from J, leaving 14 bases between. Germline V CDR1 and CDR2: DFQATT, SNEGSKA (reference sequence). Here the CDR3 reads CSATWARGNSPLHF. The CDR3, as DNA: TGCAGTGCTACCTGGGCTAGGGGGAATTCACCCCTCCACTTT.

This clonotype has a count of ten or more. Relative to the germline gene, one junction end is altered; a read error may explain this. The CDR3 DNA sequence: TGTGCCAGCAGTCACTCGTCGGGGCAGCCCCAGCATTTT. Translated: CASSHSSGQPQHF. The genes are TRBV6-4 and TRBJ1-5; D remains ambiguous. Germline CDR1 MRHNA, CDR2 SNTAGT. The CDR3 contains 13 residues.

The table lists this clonotype with many counts. For the CDR3, the DNA is TGTGCCAGCAGCCCAACCCCGGGTTCCACAGATACGCAGTATTTT. It codes for CASSPTPGSTDTQYF. The chain joins TRBV5-8 to TRBJ2-3; D remains unclear. The CDR3 runs to 15 residues. V was cut by 4 bases and J by 2 bases, with 14 bases left in between. Per the germline V gene, CDR1 is SGHTS and CDR2 is YDEGEE.

This clonotype was found a few times. V is TRBV6-2 or TRBV6-3 and J is TRBJ2-1; 14 bases align to TRBD2. After removal of 6 bases from V and 6 bases from J, the junction contained 7 bases not matched to a gene. Germline V gives CDR1 MNHEY, CDR2 SVGEGT. This CDR3 spans 16 amino acids. CDR3 residues: CASRPRTSGRSNEQFF. The CDR3 nucleotides read TGTGCCAGCAGACCCCGGACTAGCGGGAGGAGCAATGAGCAGTTCTTC.

Regarding this clonotype: A much more abundant neighbour one base away suggests this may be a read error. The V and J genes are TRBV11-2 and TRBJ2-3; D might be TRBD2 (6 bases). V was cut by 1 base and J by 8 bases, with 10 bases left in between. This CDR3 has 13 residues. Germline lookup yields CDR1 SGHAT and CDR2 FQNNGV. The CDR3 region has the DNA TGTGCCAGCAGCTTAGGGGGGGATGCTACGCAGTATTTT. Residues: CASSLGGDATQYF.

This clonotype came up a few times. Just one base apart from a much larger clone, this may be a read error. V and J are TRBV9 and TRBJ2-1; D unclear. The CDR3 sequence is 14 residues long. CDR1 is SGDLS and CDR2 is YYNGEE in the germline V gene. Here the CDR3 reads CASSVDLGTHEQSF. The CDR3 bases are TGTGCCAGCAGCGTAGATCTGGGAACCCATGAGCAGTCCTTC. The whole variable domain, remainder taken from reference TRBV9 and TRBJ2-1, is DSGVTQTPKHLITATGQRVTLRCSPRSGDLSVYWYQQSLDQGLQFLIQYYNGEERAKGNILERFSAQQFPDLHSELNLSSLELGDSALYFCASSVDLGTHEQSFGPGTRLTVL.